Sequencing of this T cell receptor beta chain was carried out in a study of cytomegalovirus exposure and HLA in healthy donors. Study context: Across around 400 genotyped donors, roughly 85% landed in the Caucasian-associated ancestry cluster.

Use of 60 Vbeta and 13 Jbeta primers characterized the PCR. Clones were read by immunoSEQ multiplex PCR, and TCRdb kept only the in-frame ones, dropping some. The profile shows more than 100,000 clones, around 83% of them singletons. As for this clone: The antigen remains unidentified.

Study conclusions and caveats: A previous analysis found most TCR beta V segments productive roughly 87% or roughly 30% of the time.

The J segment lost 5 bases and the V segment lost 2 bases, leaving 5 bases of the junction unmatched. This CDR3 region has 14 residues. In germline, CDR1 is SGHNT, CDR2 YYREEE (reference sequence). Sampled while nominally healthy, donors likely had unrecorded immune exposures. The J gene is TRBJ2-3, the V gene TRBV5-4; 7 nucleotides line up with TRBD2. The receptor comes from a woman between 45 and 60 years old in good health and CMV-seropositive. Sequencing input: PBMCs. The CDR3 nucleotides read TGTGCCAGCAGCTTTAAATCGGGGGGAGATACGCAGTATTTT. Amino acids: CASSFKSGGDTQYF.